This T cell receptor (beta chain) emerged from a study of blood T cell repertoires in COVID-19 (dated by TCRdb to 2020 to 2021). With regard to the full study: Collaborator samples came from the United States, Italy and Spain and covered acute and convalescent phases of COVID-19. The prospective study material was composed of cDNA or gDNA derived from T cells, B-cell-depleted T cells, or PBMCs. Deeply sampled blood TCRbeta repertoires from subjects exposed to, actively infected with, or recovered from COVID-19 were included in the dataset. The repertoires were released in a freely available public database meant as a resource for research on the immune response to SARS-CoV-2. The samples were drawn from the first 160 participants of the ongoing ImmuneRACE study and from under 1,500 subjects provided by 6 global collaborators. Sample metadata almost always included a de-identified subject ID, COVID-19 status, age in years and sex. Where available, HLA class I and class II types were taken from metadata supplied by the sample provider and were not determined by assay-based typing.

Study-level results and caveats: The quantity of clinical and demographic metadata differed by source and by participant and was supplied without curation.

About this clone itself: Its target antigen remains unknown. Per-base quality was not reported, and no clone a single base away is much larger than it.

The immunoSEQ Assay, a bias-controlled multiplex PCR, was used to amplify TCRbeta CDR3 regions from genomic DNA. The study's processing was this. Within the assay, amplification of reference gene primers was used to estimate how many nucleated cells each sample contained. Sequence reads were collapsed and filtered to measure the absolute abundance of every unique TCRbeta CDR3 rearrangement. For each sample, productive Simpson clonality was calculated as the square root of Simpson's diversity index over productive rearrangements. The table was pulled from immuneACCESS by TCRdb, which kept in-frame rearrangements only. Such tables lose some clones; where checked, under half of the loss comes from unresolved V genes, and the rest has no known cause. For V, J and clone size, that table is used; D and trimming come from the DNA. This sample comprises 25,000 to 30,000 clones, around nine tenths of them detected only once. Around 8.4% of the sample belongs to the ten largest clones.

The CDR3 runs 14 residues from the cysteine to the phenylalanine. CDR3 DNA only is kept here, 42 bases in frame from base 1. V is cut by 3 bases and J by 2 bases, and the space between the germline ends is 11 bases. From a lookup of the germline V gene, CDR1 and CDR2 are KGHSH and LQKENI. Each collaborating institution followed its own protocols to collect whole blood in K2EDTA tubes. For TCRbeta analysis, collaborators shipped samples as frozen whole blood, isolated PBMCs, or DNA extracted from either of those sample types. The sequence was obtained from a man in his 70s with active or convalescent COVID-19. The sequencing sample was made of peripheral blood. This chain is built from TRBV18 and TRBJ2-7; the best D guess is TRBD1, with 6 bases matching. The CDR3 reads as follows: CASSPDPGAYEQYF. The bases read TGTGCCAGCTCACCCGATCCAGGGGCCTACGAGCAGTACTTC.